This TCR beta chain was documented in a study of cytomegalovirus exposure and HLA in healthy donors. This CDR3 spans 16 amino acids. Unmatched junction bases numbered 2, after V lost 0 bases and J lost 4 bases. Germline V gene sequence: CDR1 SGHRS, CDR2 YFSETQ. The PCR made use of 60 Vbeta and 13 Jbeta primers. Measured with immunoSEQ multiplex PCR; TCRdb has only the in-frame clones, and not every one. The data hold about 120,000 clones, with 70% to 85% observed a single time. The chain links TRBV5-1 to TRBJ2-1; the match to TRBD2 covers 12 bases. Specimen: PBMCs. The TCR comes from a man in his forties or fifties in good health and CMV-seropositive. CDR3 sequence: CASSLASGGAYNEQFF. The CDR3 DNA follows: TGCGCCAGCAGCTTGGCTAGCGGGGGGGCTTACAATGAGCAGTTCTTC. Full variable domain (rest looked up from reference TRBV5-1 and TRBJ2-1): KAGVTQTPRYLIKTRGQQVTLSCSPISGHRSVSWYQQTPGQGLQFLFEYFSETQRNKGNFPGRFSGRQFSNSRSEMNVSTLELGDSALYLCASSLASGGAYNEQFFGPGTRLTVL.